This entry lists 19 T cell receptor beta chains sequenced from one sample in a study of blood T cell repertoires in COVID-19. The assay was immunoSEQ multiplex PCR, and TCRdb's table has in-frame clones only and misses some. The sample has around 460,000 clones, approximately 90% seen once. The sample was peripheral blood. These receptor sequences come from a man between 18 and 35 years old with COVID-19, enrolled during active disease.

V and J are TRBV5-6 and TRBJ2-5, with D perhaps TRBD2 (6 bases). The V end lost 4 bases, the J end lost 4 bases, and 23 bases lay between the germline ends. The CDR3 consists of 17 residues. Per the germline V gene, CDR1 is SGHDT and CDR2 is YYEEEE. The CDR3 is CASSRIGTLDGVETQYF. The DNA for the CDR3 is TGTGCCAGCAGCCGAATTGGGACTTTGGACGGAGTAGAGACCCAGTACTTC.

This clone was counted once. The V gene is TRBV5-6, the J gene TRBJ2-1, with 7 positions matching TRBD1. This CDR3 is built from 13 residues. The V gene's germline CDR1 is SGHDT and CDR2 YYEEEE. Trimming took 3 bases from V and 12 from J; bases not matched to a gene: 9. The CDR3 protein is CASSSLTGAAQFF. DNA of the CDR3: TGTGCCAGCAGCTCGCTAACAGGGGCAGCGCAGTTCTTC.

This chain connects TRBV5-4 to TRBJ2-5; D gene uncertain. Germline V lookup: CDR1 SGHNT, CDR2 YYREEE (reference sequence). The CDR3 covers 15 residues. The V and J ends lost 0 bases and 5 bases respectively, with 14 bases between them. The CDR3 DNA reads TGTGCCAGCAGCTTGGCCAAGAACGCCGAGGAGACCCAGTACTTC. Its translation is CASSLAKNAEETQYF.

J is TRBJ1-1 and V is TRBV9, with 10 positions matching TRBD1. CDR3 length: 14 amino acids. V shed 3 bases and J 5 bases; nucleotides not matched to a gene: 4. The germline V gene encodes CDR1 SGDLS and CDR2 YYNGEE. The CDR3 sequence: CASSAWTGGTEAFF. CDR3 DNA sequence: TGTGCCAGCAGCGCTTGGACAGGGGGGACTGAAGCTTTCTTT.

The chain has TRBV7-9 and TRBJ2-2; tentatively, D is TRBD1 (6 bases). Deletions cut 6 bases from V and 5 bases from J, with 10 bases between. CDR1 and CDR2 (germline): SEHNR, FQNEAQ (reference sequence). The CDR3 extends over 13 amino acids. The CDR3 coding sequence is TGTGCCAGCAGAGACACAGGGACCGGGGAGCTGTTTTTT. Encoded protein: CASRDTGTGELFF.

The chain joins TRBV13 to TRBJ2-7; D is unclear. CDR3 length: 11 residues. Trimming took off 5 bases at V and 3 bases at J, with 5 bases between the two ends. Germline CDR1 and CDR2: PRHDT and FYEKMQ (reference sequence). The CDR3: CASSRLYEQYF. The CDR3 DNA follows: TGTGCCAGCAGCCGACTCTACGAGCAGTACTTC. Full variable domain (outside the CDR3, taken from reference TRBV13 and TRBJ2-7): AAGVIQSPRHLIKEKRETATLKCYPIPRHDTVYWYQQGPGQDPQFLISFYEKMQSDKGSIPDRFSAQQFSDYHSELNMSSLELGDSALYFCASSRLYEQYFGPGTRLTVT.

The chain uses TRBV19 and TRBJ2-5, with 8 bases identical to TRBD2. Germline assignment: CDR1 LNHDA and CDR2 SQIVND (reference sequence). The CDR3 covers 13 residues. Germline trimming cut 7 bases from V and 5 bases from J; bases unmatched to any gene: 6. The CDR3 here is CASTGGLGETQYF. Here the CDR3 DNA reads TGTGCCAGTACGGGGGGGCTGGGGGAGACCCAGTACTTC.

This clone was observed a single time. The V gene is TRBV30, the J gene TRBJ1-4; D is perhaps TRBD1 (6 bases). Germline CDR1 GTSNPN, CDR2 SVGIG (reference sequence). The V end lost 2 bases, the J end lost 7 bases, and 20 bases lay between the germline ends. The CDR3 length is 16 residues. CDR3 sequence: CAWSRDQGRWSEKLFF. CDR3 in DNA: TGTGCCTGGAGTCGAGATCAGGGGAGATGGAGTGAAAAACTGTTTTTT. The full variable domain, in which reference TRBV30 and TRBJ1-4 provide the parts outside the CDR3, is SQTIHQWPATLVQPVGSPLSLECTVEGTSNPNLYWYRQAAGRGLQLLFYSVGIGQISSEVPQNLSASRPQDRQFILSSKKLLLSDSGFYLCAWSRDQGRWSEKLFFGSGTQLSVL.

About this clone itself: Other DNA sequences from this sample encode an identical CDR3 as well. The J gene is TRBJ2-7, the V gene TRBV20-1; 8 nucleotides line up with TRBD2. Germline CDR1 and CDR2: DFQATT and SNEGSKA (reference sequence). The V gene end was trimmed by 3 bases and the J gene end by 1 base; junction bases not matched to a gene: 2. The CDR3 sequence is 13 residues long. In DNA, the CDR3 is TGCAGTGCTAGTCCGGGGGGGTCCTACGAGCAGTACTTC. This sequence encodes CSASPGGSYEQYF.

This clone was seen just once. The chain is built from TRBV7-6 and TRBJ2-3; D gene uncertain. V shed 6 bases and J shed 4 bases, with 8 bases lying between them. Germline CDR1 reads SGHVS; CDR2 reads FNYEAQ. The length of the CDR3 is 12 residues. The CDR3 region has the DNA TGTGCCAGCAGTCACTATTCAGATACGCAGTATTTT. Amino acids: CASSHYSDTQYF.

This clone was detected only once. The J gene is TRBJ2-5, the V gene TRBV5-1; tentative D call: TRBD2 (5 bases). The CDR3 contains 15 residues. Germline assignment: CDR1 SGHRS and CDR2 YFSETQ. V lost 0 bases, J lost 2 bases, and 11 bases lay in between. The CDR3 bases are TGCGCCAGCAGCTTGGGCTCGGGGATTCAAGAGACCCAGTACTTC. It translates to CASSLGSGIQETQYF.

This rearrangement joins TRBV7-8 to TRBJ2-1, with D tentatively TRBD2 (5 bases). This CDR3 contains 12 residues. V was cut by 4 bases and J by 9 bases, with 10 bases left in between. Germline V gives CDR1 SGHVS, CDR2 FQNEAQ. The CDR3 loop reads CASSSSSSEQFF. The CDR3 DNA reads TGTGCCAGCAGCTCTAGCAGTAGTGAGCAGTTCTTC.

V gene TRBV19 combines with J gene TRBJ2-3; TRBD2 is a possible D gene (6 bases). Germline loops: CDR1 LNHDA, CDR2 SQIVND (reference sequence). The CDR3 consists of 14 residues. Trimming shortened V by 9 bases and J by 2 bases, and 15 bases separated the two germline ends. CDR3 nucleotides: TGTGCCAGCCGAAACGGCGGGGCCACAGATACGCAGTATTTT. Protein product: CASRNGGATDTQYF.

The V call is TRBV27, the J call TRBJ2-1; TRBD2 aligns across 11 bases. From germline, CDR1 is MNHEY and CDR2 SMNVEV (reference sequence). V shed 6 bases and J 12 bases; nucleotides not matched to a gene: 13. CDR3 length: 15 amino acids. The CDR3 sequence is CASSSEASGGLGQFF. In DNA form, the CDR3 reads TGTGCCAGCAGCTCCGAGGCTAGCGGGGGGCTTGGGCAGTTCTTC.

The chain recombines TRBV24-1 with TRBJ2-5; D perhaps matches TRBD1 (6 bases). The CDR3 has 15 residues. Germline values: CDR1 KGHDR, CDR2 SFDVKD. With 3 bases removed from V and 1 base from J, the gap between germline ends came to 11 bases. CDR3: CATSDPGDSQETQYF. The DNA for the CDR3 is TGTGCCACCAGTGATCCAGGGGATTCCCAAGAGACCCAGTACTTC.

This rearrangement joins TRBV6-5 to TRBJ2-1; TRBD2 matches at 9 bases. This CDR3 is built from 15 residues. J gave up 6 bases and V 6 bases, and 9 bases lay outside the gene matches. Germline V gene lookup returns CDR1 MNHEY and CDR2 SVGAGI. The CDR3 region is CASSPLAGVTNEQFF. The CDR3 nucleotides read TGTGCCAGCAGCCCATTAGCGGGAGTTACCAATGAGCAGTTCTTC.

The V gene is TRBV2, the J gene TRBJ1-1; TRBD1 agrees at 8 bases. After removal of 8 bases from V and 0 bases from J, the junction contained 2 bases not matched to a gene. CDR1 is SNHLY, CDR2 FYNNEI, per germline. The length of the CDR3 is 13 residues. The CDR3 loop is CASGDRLNTEAFF. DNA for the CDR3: TGTGCCAGCGGGGACAGGCTGAACACTGAAGCTTTCTTT. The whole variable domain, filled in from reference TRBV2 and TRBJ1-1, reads EPEVTQTPSHQVTQMGQEVILRCVPISNHLYFYWYRQILGQKVEFLVSFYNNEISEKSEIFDDQFSVERPDGSNFTLKIRSTKLEDSAMYFCASGDRLNTEAFFGQGTRLTVV.

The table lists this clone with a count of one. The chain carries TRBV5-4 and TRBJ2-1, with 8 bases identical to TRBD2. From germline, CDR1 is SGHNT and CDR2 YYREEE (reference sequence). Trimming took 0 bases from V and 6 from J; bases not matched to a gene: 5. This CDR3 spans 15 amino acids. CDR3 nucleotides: TGTGCCAGCAGCTTGGAGAGACTAGCGTCCAATGAGCAGTTCTTC. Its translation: CASSLERLASNEQFF.

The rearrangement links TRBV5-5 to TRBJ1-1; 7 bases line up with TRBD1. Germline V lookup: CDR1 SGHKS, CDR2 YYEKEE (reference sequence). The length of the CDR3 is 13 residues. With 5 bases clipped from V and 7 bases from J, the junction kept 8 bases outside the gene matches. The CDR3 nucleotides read TGTGCCAGCAGAGGAGACAGGGCTCTTGAAGCTTTCTTT. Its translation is CASRGDRALEAFF.